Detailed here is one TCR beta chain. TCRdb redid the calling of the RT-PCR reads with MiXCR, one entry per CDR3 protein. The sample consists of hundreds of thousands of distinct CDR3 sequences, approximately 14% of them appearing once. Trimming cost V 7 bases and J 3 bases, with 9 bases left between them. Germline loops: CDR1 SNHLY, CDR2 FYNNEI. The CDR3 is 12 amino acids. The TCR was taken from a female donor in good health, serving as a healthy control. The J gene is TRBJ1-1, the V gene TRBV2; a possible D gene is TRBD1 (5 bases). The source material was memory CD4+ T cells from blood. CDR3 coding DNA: TGTGCCAGCACCATCAGGGACACTGAAGCTTTCTTT. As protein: CASTIRDTEAFF.